This paragraph reports one T cell receptor (beta chain). This sample is part of a study of shared clonotypes between healthy human individuals. Produced via immunoSEQ multiplex PCR; TCRdb's table is partial and in-frame only. The table shows millions of clones, with 85% to 95% occurring only once. CDR3 size: 14 residues. Trimming took 5 bases from V and 7 from J, leaving 15 bases between them. Germline V gives CDR1 MGHRA, CDR2 YSYEKL. The V and J genes are TRBV4-1 and TRBJ2-1; D possibly matches TRBD1 or TRBD2 (6 bases each). Sequenced: naive CD4+ T cells sorted from blood. The subset denotes: CD45RA+ positively selected. The receptor was isolated from a man younger than 30 in good health. The CDR3 sequence: CASSIQGSGNEQFF. In DNA form, the CDR3 reads TGCGCCAGCAGCATACAGGGAAGCGGGAATGAGCAGTTCTTC.